This T cell receptor beta chain is from a study of T cell changes during pregnancy in multiple sclerosis. The CDR3 sequence is 14 residues long. Germline V CDR1 and CDR2: SGHRS, YFSETQ. The V end was cut by 4 bases, the J end by 5 bases, with 15 bases between. The data were produced by immunoSEQ multiplex PCR, yet TCRdb's version contains in-frame clones alone and is incomplete. The data show fewer than 85,000 clones, around 89% seen once. The chain has TRBV5-1 and TRBJ1-2; D is ambiguous. This sequence originates from a female donor with multiple sclerosis, enrolled in a pregnancy study. The source was peripheral blood, collected before pregnancy. CDR3 residues: CASSPGEALYGYTF. The CDR3 bases are TGCGCCAGCAGCCCCGGGGAGGCACTGTATGGCTACACCTTC.